This TCR beta chain was retrieved from a study of CD8 T cells in ankylosing spondylitis. TCRdb ran MiXCR on the 5' RACE reads and lists one entry per CDR3 protein. Counted here are around 100,000 distinct CDR3 sequences, about 24% occurring once; the ten biggest clones make up 9% to 15%. CDR1 SNHLY and CDR2 FYNNEI come from the germline V gene. The CDR3 has 15 amino acids. J was trimmed by 2 bases and V by 2 bases; bases with no gene match: 4. Source material: synovial fluid, either unsorted or a sorted T cell fraction (not recorded which). The receptor's source is a male donor with ankylosing spondylitis. The chain has TRBV2 and TRBJ2-3, with 7 bases that match TRBD2. The DNA for the CDR3 is TGTGCCAGCAGTGAACGGGGGGTGAACACAGATACGCAGTATTTT. Residues: CASSERGVNTDTQYF.